This T cell receptor (beta chain) was identified in a study of control samples from healthy donors and cancer patients. This clone was picked up one time. Using immunoSEQ multiplex PCR, the repertoire was profiled, and TCRdb retains in-frame clones only, with some absent. The sample includes 90,000 to 100,000 clones, about nine tenths of them seen just once. There are 15 residues in the CDR3. Germline assignment: CDR1 SGHRS and CDR2 YFSETQ. The junction had 8 bases not matched to a gene; V was cut back by 4 bases and J by 7 bases. The clonotype comes from an older woman in good health. The genes are TRBV5-1 and TRBJ2-1; 10 bases agree with TRBD1. Material: blood. The CDR3 spells CASSVRQGAGNEQFF. CDR3 DNA sequence: TGCGCCAGCAGCGTGAGACAGGGGGCAGGGAATGAGCAGTTCTTC.